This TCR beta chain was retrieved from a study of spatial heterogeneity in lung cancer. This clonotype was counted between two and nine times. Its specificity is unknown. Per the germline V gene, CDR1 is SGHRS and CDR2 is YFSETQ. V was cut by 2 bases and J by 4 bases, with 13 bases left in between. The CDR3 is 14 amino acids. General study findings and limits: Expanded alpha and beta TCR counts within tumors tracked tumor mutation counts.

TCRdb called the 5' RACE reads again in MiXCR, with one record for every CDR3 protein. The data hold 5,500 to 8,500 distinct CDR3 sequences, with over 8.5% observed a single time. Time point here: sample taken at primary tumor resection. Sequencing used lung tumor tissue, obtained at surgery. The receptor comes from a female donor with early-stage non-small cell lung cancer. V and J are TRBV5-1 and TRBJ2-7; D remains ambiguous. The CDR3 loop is CASSFKDRSYEQYF. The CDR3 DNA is TGCGCCAGCAGCTTCAAAGATAGGTCGTACGAGCAGTACTTC.